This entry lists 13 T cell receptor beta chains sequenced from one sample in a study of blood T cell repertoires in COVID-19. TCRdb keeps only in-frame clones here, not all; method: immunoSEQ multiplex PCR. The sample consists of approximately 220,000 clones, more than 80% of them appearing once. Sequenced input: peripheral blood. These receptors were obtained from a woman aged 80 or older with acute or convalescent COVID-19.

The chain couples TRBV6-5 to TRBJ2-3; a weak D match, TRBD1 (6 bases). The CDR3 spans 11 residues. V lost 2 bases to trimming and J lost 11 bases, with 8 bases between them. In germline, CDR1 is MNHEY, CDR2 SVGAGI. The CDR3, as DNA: TGTGCCAGCAGTTACCAAGGGGGGCAGTATTTT. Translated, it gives CASSYQGGQYF.

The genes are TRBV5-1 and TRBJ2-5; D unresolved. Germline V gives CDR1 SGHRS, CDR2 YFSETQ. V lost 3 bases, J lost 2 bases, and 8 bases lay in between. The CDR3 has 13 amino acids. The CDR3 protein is CASSSLGQETQYF. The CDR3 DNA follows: TGCGCCAGCAGCTCCCTCGGGCAAGAGACCCAGTACTTC.

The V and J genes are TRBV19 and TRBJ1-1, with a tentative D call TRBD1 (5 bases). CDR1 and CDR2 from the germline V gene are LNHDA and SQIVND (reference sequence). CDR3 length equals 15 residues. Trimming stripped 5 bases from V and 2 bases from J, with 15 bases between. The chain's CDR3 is CASSLLQGTNTEAFF. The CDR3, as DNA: TGTGCCAGTAGTTTGCTTCAGGGAACTAACACTGAAGCTTTCTTT.

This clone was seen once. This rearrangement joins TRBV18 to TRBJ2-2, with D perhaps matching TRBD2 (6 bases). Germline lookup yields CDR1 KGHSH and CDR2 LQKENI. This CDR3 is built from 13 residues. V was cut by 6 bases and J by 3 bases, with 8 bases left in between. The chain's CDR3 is CASSQRDTGELFF. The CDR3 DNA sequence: TGTGCCAGCTCTCAGCGGGACACCGGGGAGCTGTTTTTT.

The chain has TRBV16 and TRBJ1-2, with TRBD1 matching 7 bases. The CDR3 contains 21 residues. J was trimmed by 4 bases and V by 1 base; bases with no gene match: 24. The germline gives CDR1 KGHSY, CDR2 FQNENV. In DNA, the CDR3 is TGTGCCAGCAGCCAATTTCAAATTGAATATTTAGGACAGGCGCCTTCCTATGGCTACACCTTC. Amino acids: CASSQFQIEYLGQAPSYGYTF.

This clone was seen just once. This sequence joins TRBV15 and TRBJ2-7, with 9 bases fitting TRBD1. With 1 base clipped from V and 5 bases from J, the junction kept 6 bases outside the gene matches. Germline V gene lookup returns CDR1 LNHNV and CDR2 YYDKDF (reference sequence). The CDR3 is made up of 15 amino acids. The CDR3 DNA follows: TGTGCCACCAGCAGAGGCCAGGGGACAGGGAACGAGCAGTACTTC. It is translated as CATSRGQGTGNEQYF.

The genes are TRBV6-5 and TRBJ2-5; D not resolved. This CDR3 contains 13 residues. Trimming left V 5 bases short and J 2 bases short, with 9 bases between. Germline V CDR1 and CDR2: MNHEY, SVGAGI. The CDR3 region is CASSPKEQETQYF. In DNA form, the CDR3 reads TGTGCCAGCAGTCCTAAGGAGCAAGAGACCCAGTACTTC.

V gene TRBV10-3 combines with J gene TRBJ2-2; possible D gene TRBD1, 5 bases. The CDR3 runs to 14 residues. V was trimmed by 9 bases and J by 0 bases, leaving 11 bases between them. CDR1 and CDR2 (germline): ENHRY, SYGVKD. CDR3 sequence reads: CAIMGLANTGELFF. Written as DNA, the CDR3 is TGTGCCATTATGGGGCTCGCGAACACCGGGGAGCTGTTTTTT.

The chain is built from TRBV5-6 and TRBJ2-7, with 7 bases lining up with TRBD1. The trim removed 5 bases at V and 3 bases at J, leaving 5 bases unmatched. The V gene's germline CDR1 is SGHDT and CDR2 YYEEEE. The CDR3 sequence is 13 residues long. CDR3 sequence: CASRRTGLYEQYF. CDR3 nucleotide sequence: TGTGCCAGCAGAAGGACAGGTCTCTACGAGCAGTACTTC.

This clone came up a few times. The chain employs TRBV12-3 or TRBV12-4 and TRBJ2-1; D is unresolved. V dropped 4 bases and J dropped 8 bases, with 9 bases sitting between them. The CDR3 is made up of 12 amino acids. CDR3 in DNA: TGTGCCAGCAGTTCCCGCGCCGATGAGCAGTTCTTC. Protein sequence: CASSSRADEQFF.

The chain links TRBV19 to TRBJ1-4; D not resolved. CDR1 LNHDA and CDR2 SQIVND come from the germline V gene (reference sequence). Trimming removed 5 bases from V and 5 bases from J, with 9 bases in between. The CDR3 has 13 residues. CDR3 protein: CASSGGRNEKLFF. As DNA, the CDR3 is TGTGCCAGTAGTGGAGGAAGGAATGAAAAACTGTTTTTT. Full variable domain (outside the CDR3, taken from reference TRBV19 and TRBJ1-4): DGGITQSPKYLFRKEGQNVTLSCEQNLNHDAMYWYRQDPGQGLRLIYYSQIVNDFQKGDIAEGYSVSREKKESFPLTVTSAQKNPTAFYLCASSGGRNEKLFFGSGTQLSVL.

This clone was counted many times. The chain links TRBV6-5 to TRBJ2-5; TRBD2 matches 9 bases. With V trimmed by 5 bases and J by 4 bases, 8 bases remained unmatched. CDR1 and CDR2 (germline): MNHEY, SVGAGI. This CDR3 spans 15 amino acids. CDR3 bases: TGTGCCAGCAGTCCTAGTAGCGGGAGACGAGAGACCCAGTACTTC. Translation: CASSPSSGRRETQYF.

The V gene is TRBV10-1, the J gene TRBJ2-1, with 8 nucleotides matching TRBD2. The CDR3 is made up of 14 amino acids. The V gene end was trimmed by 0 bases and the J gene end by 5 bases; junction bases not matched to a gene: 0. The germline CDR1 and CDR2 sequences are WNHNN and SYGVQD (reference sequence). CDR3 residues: CASSESSGNNEQFF. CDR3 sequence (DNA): TGCGCCAGCAGTGAGTCTAGCGGGAACAATGAGCAGTTCTTC.